This T cell receptor beta chain was profiled in a study of blood T cell repertoires in COVID-19. Across the whole study: Spain, Italy and the United States supplied samples that represented acute and convalescent COVID-19. Sources were T cells, B-cell-depleted T cells, or PBMCs; the material itself was cDNA or gDNA.

Authors' analysis steps: The assay estimated nucleated cells by amplifying reference gene primers. The assay was immunoSEQ multiplex PCR, and TCRdb's table has in-frame clones only and misses some. That table supplies the V and J calls and clone size; D and trimming were determined from the DNA. The profile shows under 250,000 clones, around 80% of them singletons. With 3 bases clipped from V and 4 bases from J, the junction kept 6 bases outside the gene matches. This CDR3 spans 14 amino acids. Per the germline V gene, CDR1 is GTSNPN and CDR2 is SVGIG (reference sequence). The chain links TRBV30 to TRBJ2-3, with 8 bases lining up with TRBD2. Source material: peripheral blood. The TCR was taken from a human donor in a cohort sampled during active COVID-19. The CDR3 here is CAWRRGLVSDTQYF. In DNA, the CDR3 is TGTGCCTGGAGAAGGGGACTAGTCTCAGATACGCAGTATTTT.